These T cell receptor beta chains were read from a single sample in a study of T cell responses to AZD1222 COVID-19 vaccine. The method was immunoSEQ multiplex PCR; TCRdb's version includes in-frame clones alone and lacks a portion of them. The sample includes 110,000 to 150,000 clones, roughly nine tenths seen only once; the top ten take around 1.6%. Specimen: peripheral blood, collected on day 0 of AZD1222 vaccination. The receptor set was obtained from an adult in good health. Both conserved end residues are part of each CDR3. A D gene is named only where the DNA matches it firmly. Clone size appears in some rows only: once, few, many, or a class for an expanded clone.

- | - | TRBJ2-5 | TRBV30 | TGTGCCTGGGATGGGACGACGAGAGCGGAGACCCAGTACTTC | CAWDGTTRAETQYF
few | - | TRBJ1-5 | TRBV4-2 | TGTGCCAGCAGCCAAGTACTCCCAGGGGCCAATCAGCCCCAGCATTTT | CASSQVLPGANQPQHF
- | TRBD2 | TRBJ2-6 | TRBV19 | TGTGCCAGTAGTATGGGCGGGGGGGCGCGTGGGGCCAACGTCCTGACTTTC | CASSMGGGARGANVLTF
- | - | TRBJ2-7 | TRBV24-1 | TGTGCCACCAGTGATTTGACTAGCTACTTC | CATSDLTSYF
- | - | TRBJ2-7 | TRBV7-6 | TGTGCCAGCAGCTTAACGGATCAGGTTTCCTACGAGCAGTACTTC | CASSLTDQVSYEQYF
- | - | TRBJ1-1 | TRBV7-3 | TGTGCCAGCAGCTTAGGGCACGGTGAAGCTTTCTTT | CASSLGHGEAFF
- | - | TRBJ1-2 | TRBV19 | TGTGCCAGTACCCCGACAGAGGCCTTCTATGGCTACACCTTC | CASTPTEAFYGYTF
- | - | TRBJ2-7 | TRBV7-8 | TGTGCCAGCAGCTCGAGGGGCAGGGGCTCCGAGCAGTACTTC | CASSSRGRGSEQYF
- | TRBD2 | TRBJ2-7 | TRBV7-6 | TGTGCCAGCAGCTTAGCCGGGTCGAGCGGGATTAACGAGCAGTACTTC | CASSLAGSSGINEQYF
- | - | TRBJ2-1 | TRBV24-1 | TGTGCCACCAGTGATTCGGCACTAAGCTCCTACAATGAGCAGTTCTTC | CATSDSALSSYNEQFF
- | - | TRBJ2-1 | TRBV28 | TGTGCCAGCAGAGACAGTTCCTACAATGAGCAGTTCTTC | CASRDSSYNEQFF
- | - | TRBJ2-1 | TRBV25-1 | TGTGCCAGCAGTGAACAAGGGGGGGGATACGGTGAGCAGTTCTTC | CASSEQGGGYGEQFF
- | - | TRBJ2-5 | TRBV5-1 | TGCGCCAGCAGCTTGAAGGCAGGGAAGGAGACCCAGTACTTC | CASSLKAGKETQYF
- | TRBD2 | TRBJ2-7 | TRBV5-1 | TGCGCCAGCAGCCGACTAGCGGGGGGGCCTTACGAGCAGTACTTC | CASSRLAGGPYEQYF
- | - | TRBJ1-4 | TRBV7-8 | TGTGCCAGCAGCTGGCGTGGGGGGCAGAGTGAAAAACTGTTTTTT | CASSWRGGQSEKLFF
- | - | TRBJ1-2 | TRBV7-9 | TGTGCCAGCAGCTTATCCGGGGTTAACTATGGCTACACCTTC | CASSLSGVNYGYTF
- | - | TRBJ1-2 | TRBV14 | TGTGCCAGCAGCCAAGATATCAATTTCTATGGCTACACCTTC | CASSQDINFYGYTF
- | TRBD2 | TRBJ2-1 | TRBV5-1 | TGCGCCAGCAGCTCACGCACCGGGACTAGCGGCAATGAGCAGTTCTTC | CASSSRTGTSGNEQFF
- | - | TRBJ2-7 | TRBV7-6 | TGTGCCAGCAGCCTCGTGGTTCGGCAGGGCTACGAGCAGTACTTC | CASSLVVRQGYEQYF
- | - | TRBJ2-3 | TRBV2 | TGTGCCAGCAGGTCCGGCGGGGGCACAGATACGCAGTATTTT | CASRSGGGTDTQYF
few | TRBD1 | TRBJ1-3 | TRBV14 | TGTGCCAGCAGTCGATACCGACAGGGGTCCTACTCTGGAAACACCATATATTTT | CASSRYRQGSYSGNTIYF
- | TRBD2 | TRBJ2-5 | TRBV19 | TGTGCCAGTAGTATTGGGGTAGCGGGAGTCGGAGAGACCCAGTACTTC | CASSIGVAGVGETQYF
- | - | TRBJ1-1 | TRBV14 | TGTGCCAGCACCCACCATAAGGGGGCTGAAGCTTTCTTT | CASTHHKGAEAFF
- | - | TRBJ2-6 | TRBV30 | TGTGCCTGGAGTACCCCCGGGGCTGGGGCCAACGTCCTGACTTTC | CAWSTPGAGANVLTF
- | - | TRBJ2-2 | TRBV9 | TGTGCCAGCAGCGTAACGGGAGCGTACGGGGAGCTGTTTTTT | CASSVTGAYGELFF
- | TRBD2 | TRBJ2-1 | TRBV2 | TGTGCCAGCAGGAGAAGCGGGGGGACCGCGAATGAGCAGTTCTTC | CASRRSGGTANEQFF
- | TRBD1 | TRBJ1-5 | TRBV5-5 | TGTGCCAGCAGCTTGAACACAGGGGTAAATCAGCCCCAGCATTTT | CASSLNTGVNQPQHF
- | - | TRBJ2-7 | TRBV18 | TGTGCCAGCTCACAACGAAATAACAGGGCGTACAACGAGCAGTACTTC | CASSQRNNRAYNEQYF
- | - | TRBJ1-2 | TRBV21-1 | TGTGCCAGCAGCATGGGACAGCTTAATGGCTACACCTTC | CASSMGQLNGYTF
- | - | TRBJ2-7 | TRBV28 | TGTGCCAGCAGCCCGGGACGGAGAGGGAGCTACGAGCAGTACTTC | CASSPGRRGSYEQYF
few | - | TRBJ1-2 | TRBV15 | TGTGCCACCAGCATAGACAGGCGGGCGGGTGGCTACACCTTC | CATSIDRRAGGYTF
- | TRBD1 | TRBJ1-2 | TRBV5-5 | TGTGCCAGCAGCTTGGCAAGGACAGGGGGGGACTACACCTTC | CASSLARTGGDYTF
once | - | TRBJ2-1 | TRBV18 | TGTGCCAGCTCACCCGCCGGGGGTGAGCAGTTCTTC | CASSPAGGEQFF
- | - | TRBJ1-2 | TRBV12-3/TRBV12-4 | TGTGCCAGCACCCCCGGGACGGCCTCATGGTACACCTTC | CASTPGTASWYTF
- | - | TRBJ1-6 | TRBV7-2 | TGTGCCAGCAGCCCGGACTCGAGCTCCTATAATTCACCCCTCCACTTT | CASSPDSSSYNSPLHF
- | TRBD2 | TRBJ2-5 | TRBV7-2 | TGTGCCAGCAGCTTTGGTAAAGCGGGAGGTCAGATGGTAGAGACCCAGTACTTC | CASSFGKAGGQMVETQYF
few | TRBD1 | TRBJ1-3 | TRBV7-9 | TGTGCCAGCAGCCCCCCGGGACAGGGGAGAAACACCATATATTTT | CASSPPGQGRNTIYF
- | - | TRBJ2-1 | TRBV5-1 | TGCGCCAGCAGCTTTTGGGACGGAGTCAATGAGCAGTTCTTC | CASSFWDGVNEQFF
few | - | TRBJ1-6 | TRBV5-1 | TGCGCCAGCAGCTTGGTGGGCATAGGCTTTGGTTCACCCCTCCACTTT | CASSLVGIGFGSPLHF
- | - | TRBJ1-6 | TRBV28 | TGTGCCAGCGCCGGGACTCAGGGCTATAATTCACCCCTCCACTTT | CASAGTQGYNSPLHF
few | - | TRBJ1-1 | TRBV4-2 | TGTGCCAGCAGCGGCACACTCAACACTGAAGCTTTCTTT | CASSGTLNTEAFF
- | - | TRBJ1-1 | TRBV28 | TGTGCCAGCAGTTTATCAGGGGTGAACACTGAAGCTTTCTTT | CASSLSGVNTEAFF
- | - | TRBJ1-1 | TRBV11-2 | TGTGCCAGCAGCTTAGATGGCAGCACTAACACTGAAGCTTTCTTT | CASSLDGSTNTEAFF
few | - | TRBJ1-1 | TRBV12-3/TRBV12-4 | TGTGCCAGCAGTCGAAGTTCTGAAGCTTTCTTT | CASSRSSEAFF
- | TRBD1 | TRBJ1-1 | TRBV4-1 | TGCGCCAGCAGCCGAGGACAGGGGGTAAACACTGAAGCTTTCTTT | CASSRGQGVNTEAFF
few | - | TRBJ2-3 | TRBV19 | TGTGCCAGTAGTATGGGGGATACGCAGTATTTT | CASSMGDTQYF
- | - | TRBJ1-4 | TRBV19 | TGTGCCAGTAGTATCCGGGGGGTGGCGACTAATGAAAAACTGTTTTTT | CASSIRGVATNEKLFF
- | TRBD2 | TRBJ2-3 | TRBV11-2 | TGTGCCAGCAGCTTAGGACTAGCGGGTAGGGCAGATACGCAGTATTTT | CASSLGLAGRADTQYF
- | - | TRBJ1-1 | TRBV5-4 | TGTGCCAGCAGCTTAGCAGGGGCAGCGCGGAACACTGAAGCTTTCTTT | CASSLAGAARNTEAFF
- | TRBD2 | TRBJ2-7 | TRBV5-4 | TGTGCCAGCAGCTTAGGGACTAGCGGGGGGGCGCGCGAGCAGTACTTC | CASSLGTSGGAREQYF
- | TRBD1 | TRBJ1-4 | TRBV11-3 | TGTGCCAGCAGCTTAGACCCCTACAGGGGACGTATGAAGGGAAAACTGTTTTTT | CASSLDPYRGRMKGKLFF
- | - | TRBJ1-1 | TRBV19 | TGTGCCTCCGGTTGGGGGGTCACTGAAGCTTTCTTT | CASGWGVTEAFF
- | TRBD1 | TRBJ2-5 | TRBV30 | TGTGCCTGGAGTGTATGGGACAGGGGTGGCGAGACCCAGTACTTC | CAWSVWDRGGETQYF